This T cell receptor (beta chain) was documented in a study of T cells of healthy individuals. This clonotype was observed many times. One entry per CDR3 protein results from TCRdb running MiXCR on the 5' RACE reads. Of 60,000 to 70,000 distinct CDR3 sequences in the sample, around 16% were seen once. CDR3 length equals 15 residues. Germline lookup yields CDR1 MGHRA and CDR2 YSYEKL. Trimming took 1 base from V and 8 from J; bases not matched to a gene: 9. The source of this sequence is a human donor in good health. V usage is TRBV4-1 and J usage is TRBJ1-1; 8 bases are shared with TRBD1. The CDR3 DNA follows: TGCGCCAGCAGCCAAGTGGGGACAGGCCCCCGAGAAGCTTTCTTT. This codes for CASSQVGTGPREAFF.